This T cell receptor (beta chain) was sequenced for a study of regulatory T cells in long-lasting Graves disease. Time point specified: newly diagnosed GD, antithyroid drugs for less than 3 months. Isolated PBMC RNA provided the starting material for the TCR library. CDR1 is MNHEY and CDR2 is SMNVEV in the germline V gene (reference sequence). The CDR3 has 15 residues. V was pared by 3 bases and J by 4 bases, with 10 bases between. Both iRepertoire HTBI primers and Arm-PCR of CDR3 regions were used to build the TCR beta libraries. TCRdb analysed the multiplex PCR reads with MiXCR anew, one entry per CDR3 protein. The table shows a few hundred thousand distinct CDR3 sequences, with about 14% occurring only once. This clonotype has more than one count but fewer than ten. These data were likewise used in another study, on T cells in Graves' hyperthyroidism and ophthalmopathy.

This receptor was taken from a woman aged 45-65 years with Graves disease. The sample here was peripheral blood mononuclear cells (PBMCs), taken at new diagnosis, from a patient treated with antithyroid drugs. This sequence joins TRBV27 and TRBJ1-6, with a weak D call TRBD1 (6 bases). The CDR3 bases are TGTGCCAGCAGTTTTGGGGGGGCGTATAATTCACCCCTCCACTTT. As protein: CASSFGGAYNSPLHF.